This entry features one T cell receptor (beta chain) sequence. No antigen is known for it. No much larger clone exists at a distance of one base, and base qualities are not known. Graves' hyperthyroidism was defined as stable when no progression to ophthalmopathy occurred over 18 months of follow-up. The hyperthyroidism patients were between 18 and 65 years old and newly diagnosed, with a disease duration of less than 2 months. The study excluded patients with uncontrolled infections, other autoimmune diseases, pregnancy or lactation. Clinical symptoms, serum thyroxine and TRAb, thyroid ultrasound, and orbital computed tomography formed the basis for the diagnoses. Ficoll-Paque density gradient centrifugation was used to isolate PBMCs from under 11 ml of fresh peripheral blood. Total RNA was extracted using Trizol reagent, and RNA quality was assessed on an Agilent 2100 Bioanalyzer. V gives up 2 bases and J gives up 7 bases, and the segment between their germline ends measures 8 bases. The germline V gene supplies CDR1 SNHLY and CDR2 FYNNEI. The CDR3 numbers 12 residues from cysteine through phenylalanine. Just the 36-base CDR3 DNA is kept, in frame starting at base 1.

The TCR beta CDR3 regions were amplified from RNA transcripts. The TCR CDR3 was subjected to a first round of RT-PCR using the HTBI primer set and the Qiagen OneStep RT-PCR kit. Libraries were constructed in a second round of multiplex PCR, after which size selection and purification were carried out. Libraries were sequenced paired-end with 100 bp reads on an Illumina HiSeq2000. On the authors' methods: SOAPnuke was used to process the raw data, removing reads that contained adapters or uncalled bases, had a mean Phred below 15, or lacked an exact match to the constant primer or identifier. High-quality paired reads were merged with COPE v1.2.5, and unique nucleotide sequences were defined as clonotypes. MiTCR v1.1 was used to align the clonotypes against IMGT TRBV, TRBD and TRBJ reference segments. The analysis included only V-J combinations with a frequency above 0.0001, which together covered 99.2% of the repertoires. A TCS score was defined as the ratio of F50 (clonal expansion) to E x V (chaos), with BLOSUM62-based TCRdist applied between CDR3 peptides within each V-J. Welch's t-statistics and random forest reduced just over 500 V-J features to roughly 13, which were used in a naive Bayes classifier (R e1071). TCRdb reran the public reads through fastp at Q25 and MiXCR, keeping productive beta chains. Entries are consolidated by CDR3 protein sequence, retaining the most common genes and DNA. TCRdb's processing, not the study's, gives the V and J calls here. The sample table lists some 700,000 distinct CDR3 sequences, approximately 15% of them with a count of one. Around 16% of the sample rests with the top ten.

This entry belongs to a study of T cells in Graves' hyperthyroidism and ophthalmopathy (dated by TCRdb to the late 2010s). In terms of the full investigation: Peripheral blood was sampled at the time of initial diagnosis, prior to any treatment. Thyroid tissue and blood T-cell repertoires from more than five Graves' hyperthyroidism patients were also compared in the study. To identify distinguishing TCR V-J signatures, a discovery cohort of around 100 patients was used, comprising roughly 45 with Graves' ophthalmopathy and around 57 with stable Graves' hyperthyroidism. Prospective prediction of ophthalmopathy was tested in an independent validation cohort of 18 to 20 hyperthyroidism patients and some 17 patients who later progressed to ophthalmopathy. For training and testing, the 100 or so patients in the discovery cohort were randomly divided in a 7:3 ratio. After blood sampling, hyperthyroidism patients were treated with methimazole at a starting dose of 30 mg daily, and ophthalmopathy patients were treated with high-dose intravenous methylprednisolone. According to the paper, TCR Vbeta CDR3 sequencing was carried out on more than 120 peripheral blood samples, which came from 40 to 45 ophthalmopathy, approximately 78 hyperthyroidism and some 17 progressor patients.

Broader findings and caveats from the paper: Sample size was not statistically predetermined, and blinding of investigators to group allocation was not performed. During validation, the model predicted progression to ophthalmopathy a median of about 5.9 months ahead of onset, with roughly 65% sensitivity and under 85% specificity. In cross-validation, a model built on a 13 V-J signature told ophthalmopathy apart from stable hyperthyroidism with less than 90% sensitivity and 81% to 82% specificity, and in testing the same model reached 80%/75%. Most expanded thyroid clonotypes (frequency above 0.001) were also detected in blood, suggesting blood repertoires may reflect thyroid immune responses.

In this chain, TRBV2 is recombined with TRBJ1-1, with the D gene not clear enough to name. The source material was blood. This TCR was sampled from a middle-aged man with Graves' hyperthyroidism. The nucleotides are TGTGCCAGCAGTGAATATCGGGTTGAAGCTTTCTTT. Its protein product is CASSEYRVEAFF.